These 30 T cell receptor beta chains came from one sample sequenced in a study of blood T cell repertoires in COVID-19. Data came from immunoSEQ multiplex PCR; TCRdb stores just in-frame clones and leaves some out. The table lists about 75,000 clones, 65% to 90% of them singletons. The sample consisted of peripheral blood. The receptors come from a woman in her forties or fifties with acute or convalescent COVID-19.

The chain couples TRBV12-5 to TRBJ2-2, with D hard to call. The CDR3 sequence is 16 residues long. Germline V gene sequence: CDR1 LGHNT, CDR2 FRNRAP. The V gene lost 1 base and the J gene lost 5 bases, with 14 bases spanning the gap. The CDR3: CASGLDSPKRTGELFF. The CDR3 DNA reads as TGTGCTAGTGGTTTGGACAGCCCTAAACGTACCGGGGAGCTGTTTTTT. Drawing the rest from reference TRBV12-5 and TRBJ2-2, the complete variable domain is DARVTQTPRHKVTEMGQEVTMRCQPILGHNTVFWYRQTMMQGLELLAYFRNRAPLDDSGMPKDRFSAEMPDATLATLKIQPSEPRDSAVYFCASGLDSPKRTGELFFGEGSRLTVL.

The V and J genes are TRBV30 and TRBJ1-4, with D perhaps matching TRBD1 (5 bases). The CDR3 contains 13 residues. Trimming removed 4 bases at V and 8 bases at J, with 14 bases between. The germline V gene has CDR1 GTSNPN and CDR2 SVGIG (reference sequence). CDR3 sequence reads: CAWKRGRWEKLFF. As DNA, the CDR3 is TGTGCCTGGAAAAGGGGCCGGTGGGAAAAACTGTTTTTT.

This clone was recorded only once. The V call is TRBV29-1, the J call TRBJ2-3; perhaps TRBD1 as D (5 bases). From germline, CDR1 is SQVTM and CDR2 ANQGSEA. Trimming removed 6 bases at V and 3 bases at J, with 13 bases between. This CDR3 is 13 amino acids long. The CDR3 region is CSVTTDLTDTQYF. In DNA, the CDR3 is TGCAGCGTGACGACAGACTTAACAGATACGCAGTATTTT.

The V and J genes are TRBV12-3 or TRBV12-4 and TRBJ1-5; TRBD1 might be the D (5 bases). The length of the CDR3 is 13 residues. V lost 4 bases to trimming and J lost 4 bases, with 8 bases between them. DNA for the CDR3: TGTGCCAGCAGTTCCGGGGGAAATCAGCCCCAGCATTTT. Its protein is CASSSGGNQPQHF.

The chain links TRBV20-1 to TRBJ1-5; 7 bases align to TRBD1. The CDR3 totals 15 residues. Germline CDR1 is DFQATT and CDR2 is SNEGSKA (reference sequence). V gave up 3 bases and J gave up 6 bases; unmatched junction bases: 11. The CDR3 nucleotides are TGCAGTGCTAGTGGGGGACAGTCCCTCTTTCAGCCCCAGCATTTT. Translated: CSASGGQSLFQPQHF.

The chain joins TRBV5-1 to TRBJ1-1; D is unresolved. Germline lookup yields CDR1 SGHRS and CDR2 YFSETQ. There are 13 residues in the CDR3. V gave up 7 bases and J gave up 1 base, with 11 bases separating them. The CDR3, as DNA: TGCGCCAGCCGCGTTACCTGGAACACTGAAGCTTTCTTT. Residues: CASRVTWNTEAFF.

V gene TRBV29-1 combines with J gene TRBJ2-1, with TRBD2 matching over 12 bases. The germline V gene has CDR1 SQVTM and CDR2 ANQGSEA. The ends lost 4 bases at V and 0 bases at J; junction bases unmatched: 10. The CDR3 extends over 18 amino acids. The CDR3 is CSVGASGRAEGSYNEQFF. The CDR3 DNA is TGCAGCGTTGGGGCTAGCGGGAGGGCCGAGGGCTCCTACAATGAGCAGTTCTTC.

The CDR3 DNA sequence: TGTGCCAGCAGCTTGGCAGGTAGCGGGATCTCCTACAATGAGCAGTTCTTC. It specifies CASSLAGSGISYNEQFF. This rearrangement joins TRBV5-4 to TRBJ2-1; 8 bases agree with TRBD2. The V segment lost 0 bases and the J segment 0 bases; nucleotides outside the gene matches: 5. This CDR3 is 17 amino acids long. The germline V gene encodes CDR1 SGHNT and CDR2 YYREEE (reference sequence).

This rearrangement joins TRBV10-2 to TRBJ1-4; D gene unclear. This CDR3 comprises 11 residues. CDR1 is WSHSY and CDR2 is SAAADI in the germline V gene. Trimming took 8 bases from V and 8 from J, leaving 9 bases between them. The DNA of the CDR3 is TGCGCCAGCGGTGGGAGAGAAAAACTGTTTTTT. It yields the protein CASGGREKLFF.

This CDR3 reads CASSLAQGPSGANVLTF. For the CDR3, the DNA is TGTGCCAGCAGCTTAGCGCAGGGGCCCTCTGGGGCCAACGTCCTGACTTTC. This chain connects TRBV7-8 to TRBJ2-6, with D possibly TRBD1 on 6 matching bases. Deletions cut 0 bases from V and 0 bases from J, with 9 bases between. This CDR3 comprises 17 residues. Per the germline V gene, CDR1 is SGHVS and CDR2 is FQNEAQ.

The J gene is TRBJ2-7, the V gene TRBV7-3; 8 positions agree with TRBD1. J gave up 7 bases and V 5 bases, and 7 bases lay outside the gene matches. This CDR3 contains 13 residues. Germline V CDR1 and CDR2: SGHTA, FQGTGA. The CDR3 nucleotides read TGTGCCAGCAGCCAGACAGGGGTAGGGGAGCAGTACTTC. The encoded protein is CASSQTGVGEQYF.

The chain has TRBV28 and TRBJ1-5; D gene unclear. Trimming took off 3 bases at V and 0 bases at J, with 12 bases between the two ends. The germline gives CDR1 MDHEN, CDR2 SYDVKM. This CDR3 has 16 amino acids. CDR3 residues: CASSFAGGGSNQPQHF. CDR3 nucleotide sequence: TGTGCCAGCAGTTTCGCTGGTGGCGGTAGCAATCAGCCCCAGCATTTT. The variable domain in full, completed from reference TRBV28 and TRBJ1-5, reads DVKVTQSSRYLVKRTGEKVFLECVQDMDHENMFWYRQDPGLGLRLIYFSYDVKMKEKGDIPEGYSVSREKKERFSLILESASTNQTSMYLCASSFAGGGSNQPQHFGDGTRLSIL.

The rearrangement joins TRBV5-6 to TRBJ2-7, with 9 bases fitting TRBD1. The CDR3 sequence is 14 residues long. Germline CDR1 reads SGHDT; CDR2 reads YYEEEE. Losses at the gene ends were 5 bases for V and 4 bases for J; bases not matched to a gene: 7. In DNA, the CDR3 is TGTGCCAGCAGGTTACAGGGGGCCTTATACGAGCAGTACTTC. Amino acid sequence: CASRLQGALYEQYF.

This chain uses TRBV28 with TRBJ2-5, with D hard to call. Germline V gene lookup returns CDR1 MDHEN and CDR2 SYDVKM. CDR3 length: 13 amino acids. V gave up 6 bases and J gave up 5 bases, with 13 bases separating them. CDR3 in amino acids: CASSSERKETQYF. The CDR3 DNA reads as TGTGCCAGCAGCTCTGAGAGAAAGGAGACCCAGTACTTC.

This clone has just a few counts. V is TRBV5-4 and J is TRBJ1-4, with unresolved D. With 1 base removed from V and 0 bases from J, the gap between germline ends came to 4 bases. The CDR3 totals 14 residues. The germline CDR1 and CDR2 sequences are SGHNT and YYREEE (reference sequence). CDR3 region: CASSLQATNEKLFF. The CDR3 coding sequence is TGTGCCAGCAGCTTGCAGGCAACTAATGAAAAACTGTTTTTT. Drawing the rest from reference TRBV5-4 and TRBJ1-4, the complete variable domain is ETGVTQSPTHLIKTRGQQVTLRCSSQSGHNTVSWYQQALGQGPQFIFQYYREEENGRGNFPPRFSGLQFPNYSSELNVNALELDDSALYLCASSLQATNEKLFFGSGTQLSVL.

The chain combines TRBV28 with TRBJ2-2; D perhaps matches TRBD1 (6 bases). CDR1 and CDR2 from the germline V gene are MDHEN and SYDVKM. The V gene lost 6 bases and the J gene lost 0 bases, with 11 bases spanning the gap. The CDR3 totals 15 residues. CDR3 DNA: TGTGCCAGCAGCTTGGACAGACCGAACACCGGGGAGCTGTTTTTT. It codes for CASSLDRPNTGELFF.

This rearrangement joins TRBV11-2 to TRBJ2-5, with a possible D match to TRBD2 (6 bases). The germline V gene encodes CDR1 SGHAT and CDR2 FQNNGV. This CDR3 is built from 13 residues. V dropped 5 bases and J dropped 5 bases, with 12 bases sitting between them. The CDR3 sequence is CASSARGRETQYF. CDR3 bases: TGTGCCAGCAGCGCGCGGGGAAGGGAGACCCAGTACTTC.

The J gene is TRBJ2-7, the V gene TRBV6-1, with TRBD2 as a possible D gene (6 bases). V was trimmed by 0 bases and J by 3 bases, leaving 9 bases between them. The CDR3 is 14 amino acids. Germline values: CDR1 MNHNS, CDR2 SASEGT. This CDR3 is CASSEAVGGYEQYF. The CDR3 DNA reads as TGTGCCAGCAGTGAAGCCGTGGGGGGCTACGAGCAGTACTTC.

The V call is TRBV27, the J call TRBJ1-4; no clear D. The CDR3 is made up of 15 amino acids. Germline-derived CDR1 and CDR2 are MNHEY and SMNVEV (reference sequence). Trimming cost V 2 bases and J 0 bases, with 7 bases left between them. The CDR3 region is CASSLRTTTNEKLFF. The CDR3 DNA reads as TGTGCCAGCAGTTTACGAACTACAACTAATGAAAAACTGTTTTTT. Looking up the rest from reference TRBV27 and TRBJ1-4 gives the full variable domain: EAQVTQNPRYLITVTGKKLTVTCSQNMNHEYMSWYRQDPGLGLRQIYYSMNVEVTDKGDVPEGYKVSRKEKRNFPLILESPSPNQTSLYFCASSLRTTTNEKLFFGSGTQLSVL.

DNA of the CDR3: TGTGCCAGCAGTTACGGGGGACAGGGGAACACTGAAGCTTTCTTT. This codes for CASSYGGQGNTEAFF. This rearrangement joins TRBV6-6 to TRBJ1-1; 9 bases align to TRBD1. Germline lookup yields CDR1 MNHNY and CDR2 SVGAGI (reference sequence). The CDR3 has 15 amino acids. J lost 1 base, V lost 2 bases, and 2 bases had no gene match.

The chain joins TRBV5-1 to TRBJ2-3; 11 bases fit TRBD2. The germline CDR1 and CDR2 sequences are SGHRS and YFSETQ. The CDR3 spans 19 residues. Trimming took 1 base from V and 0 from J; bases not matched to a gene: 10. CDR3: CASSLIAGGPSTSTDTQYF. CDR3 DNA sequence: TGCGCCAGCAGCTTGATAGCGGGGGGGCCGTCGACTAGCACAGATACGCAGTATTTT. Complete variable domain (other parts from reference TRBV5-1 and TRBJ2-3): KAGVTQTPRYLIKTRGQQVTLSCSPISGHRSVSWYQQTPGQGLQFLFEYFSETQRNKGNFPGRFSGRQFSNSRSEMNVSTLELGDSALYLCASSLIAGGPSTSTDTQYFGPGTRLTVL.

The V and J genes are TRBV9 and TRBJ1-1; 7 bases line up with TRBD1. Per the germline V gene, CDR1 is SGDLS and CDR2 is YYNGEE. The junction had 4 bases not matched to a gene; V was cut back by 4 bases and J by 1 base. The CDR3 is made up of 14 amino acids. This CDR3 reads CASSLGQQNTEAFF. CDR3 nucleotides: TGTGCCAGCAGCTTGGGACAGCAGAACACTGAAGCTTTCTTT.

This rearrangement joins TRBV4-2 to TRBJ1-1; D is unclear. The CDR3 is made up of 14 amino acids. Trimming left V 3 bases short and J 1 base short, with 9 bases between. CDR1 and CDR2 (germline): LGHNA, YNFKEQ. The CDR3 sequence is CASSQSVGNTEAFF. CDR3 bases: TGTGCCAGCAGCCAGTCGGTCGGGAACACTGAAGCTTTCTTT.

The J gene is TRBJ1-5, the V gene TRBV6-2 or TRBV6-3; 7 bases line up with TRBD1. V dropped 5 bases and J dropped 4; count of bases not matched to a gene: 8. The CDR3 loop spans 15 amino acids. CDR1 and CDR2 from the germline V gene are MNHEY and SVGEGT. The CDR3 sequence: CASSHNRGVNQPQHF. Here the CDR3 DNA reads TGTGCCAGCAGTCATAACAGGGGAGTTAATCAGCCCCAGCATTTT.

This chain uses TRBV2 with TRBJ2-7; weak D call: TRBD1 (5 bases). V was trimmed by 4 bases and J by 6 bases, leaving 13 bases between them. The CDR3 has 13 residues. The germline CDR1 and CDR2 sequences are SNHLY and FYNNEI. Here the CDR3 DNA reads TGTGCCAGCAGTGGGGCAGGGAAGCGCGAGCAGTACTTC. Translation gives CASSGAGKREQYF.

This sequence joins TRBV5-6 and TRBJ2-7; 10 nucleotides align to TRBD1. The CDR3 spans 15 residues. The V and J ends lost 3 bases and 2 bases, in that order; junction bases with no gene match: 5. Germline V gene sequence: CDR1 SGHDT, CDR2 YYEEEE. This CDR3 reads CASSSRTGGAYEQYF. The CDR3 nucleotides are TGTGCCAGCAGCTCGCGGACAGGGGGTGCCTACGAGCAGTACTTC.

V gene TRBV7-8 combines with J gene TRBJ1-1, with D perhaps TRBD1 (6 bases). CDR3 length equals 14 residues. The germline gives CDR1 SGHVS, CDR2 FQNEAQ. Trimming stripped 6 bases from V and 2 bases from J, with 13 bases between. Here the CDR3 reads CASSTGKGNTEAFF. The CDR3 coding sequence is TGTGCCAGCAGTACAGGGAAGGGTAACACTGAAGCTTTCTTT.

The V and J genes are TRBV29-1 and TRBJ1-4; 9 nucleotides align to TRBD1. Unmatched junction bases numbered 6, after V lost 6 bases and J lost 10 bases. Germline V lookup: CDR1 SQVTM, CDR2 ANQGSEA. This CDR3 is 12 amino acids long. The CDR3 here is CSVGQGSGKLFF. The DNA of the CDR3 is TGCAGCGTAGGACAGGGGTCCGGAAAACTGTTTTTT. The full variable domain, its missing parts supplied by reference TRBV29-1 and TRBJ1-4, is SAVISQKPSRDICQRGTSLTIQCQVDSQVTMMFWYRQQPGQSLTLIATANQGSEATYESGFVIDKFPISRPNLTFSTLTVSNMSPEDSSIYLCSVGQGSGKLFFGSGTQLSVL.

V is TRBV15 and J is TRBJ2-7, with 8 nucleotides matching TRBD1. Germline-derived CDR1 and CDR2 are LNHNV and YYDKDF (reference sequence). The V and J ends lost 9 bases and 4 bases, in that order; junction bases with no gene match: 11. The CDR3 runs 14 residues. CDR3 in amino acids: CATSSGGATYEQYF. In nucleotides, the CDR3 is TGTGCCACTTCGTCAGGGGGCGCGACATACGAGCAGTACTTC.

The chain couples TRBV4-1 to TRBJ1-5; 7 bases are a match to TRBD1. Trimming took 4 bases from V and 7 from J; bases not matched to a gene: 7. This CDR3 has 14 amino acids. Germline values: CDR1 MGHRA, CDR2 YSYEKL. The DNA of the CDR3 is TGCGCCAGCAGCCGCCTTCCGGACAGGCAGCCCCAGCATTTT. This encodes CASSRLPDRQPQHF.